This entry is about one T cell receptor beta chain. Its ends do not fully match the called genes, so a read error is possible. The data are from a study of control samples from healthy donors and cancer patients. Looked up from germline, CDR1 is GTSNPN and CDR2 is SVGIG (reference sequence). The CDR3 covers 13 residues. Profiling relied on immunoSEQ multiplex PCR, and the TCRdb table lists in-frame clones only, not all of them. The sample has about 160,000 clones; just over 95% are singletons. This chain joins TRBV30 and TRBJ2-4; D remains unclear. The sample was blood. The clonotype originates from a woman aged 25 to 39 in good health. CDR3 nucleotides: TGTGCCTGGGGGTTAGAGGCCAGAAACATTCAGTACTTC. Encoded protein: CAWGLEARNIQYF.